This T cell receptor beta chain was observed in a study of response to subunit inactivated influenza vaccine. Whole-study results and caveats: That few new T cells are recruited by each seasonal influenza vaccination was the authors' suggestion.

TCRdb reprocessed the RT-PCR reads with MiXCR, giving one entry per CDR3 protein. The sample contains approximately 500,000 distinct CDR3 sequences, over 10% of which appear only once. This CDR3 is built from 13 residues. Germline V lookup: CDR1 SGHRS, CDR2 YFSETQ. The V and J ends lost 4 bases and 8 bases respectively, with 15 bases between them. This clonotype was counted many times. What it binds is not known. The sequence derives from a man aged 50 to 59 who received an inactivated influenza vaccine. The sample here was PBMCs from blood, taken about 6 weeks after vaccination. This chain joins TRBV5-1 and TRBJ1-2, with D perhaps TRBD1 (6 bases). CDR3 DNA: TGCGCCAGCAGCAACCGACAGGCCCAGGGCTACACCTTC. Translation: CASSNRQAQGYTF. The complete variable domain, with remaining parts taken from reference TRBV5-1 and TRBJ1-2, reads KAGVTQTPRYLIKTRGQQVTLSCSPISGHRSVSWYQQTPGQGLQFLFEYFSETQRNKGNFPGRFSGRQFSNSRSEMNVSTLELGDSALYLCASSNRQAQGYTFGSGTRLTVV.